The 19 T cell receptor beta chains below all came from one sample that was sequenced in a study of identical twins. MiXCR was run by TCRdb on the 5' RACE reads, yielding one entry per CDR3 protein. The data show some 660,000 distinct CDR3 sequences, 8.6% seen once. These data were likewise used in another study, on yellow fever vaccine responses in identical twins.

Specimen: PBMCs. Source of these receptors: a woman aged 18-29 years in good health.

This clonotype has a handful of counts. CDR3 DNA: TGTGCCATCAGTGAGTCCGCCTTACGGAATGAAAAACTGTTTTTT. This codes for CAISESALRNEKLFF. The chain recombines TRBV10-3 with TRBJ1-4; D ambiguous. V was clipped by 0 bases and J by 5 bases, with 10 bases between them. There are 15 residues in the CDR3. From germline, CDR1 is ENHRY and CDR2 SYGVKD.

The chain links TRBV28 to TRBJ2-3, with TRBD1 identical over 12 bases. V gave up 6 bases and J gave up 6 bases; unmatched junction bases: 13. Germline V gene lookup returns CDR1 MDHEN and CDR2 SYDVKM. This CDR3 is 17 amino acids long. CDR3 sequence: CASSPTPGQGAFDTQYF. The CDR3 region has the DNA TGTGCCAGCAGCCCAACTCCGGGACAGGGGGCTTTTGATACGCAGTATTTT. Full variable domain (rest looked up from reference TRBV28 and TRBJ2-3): DVKVTQSSRYLVKRTGEKVFLECVQDMDHENMFWYRQDPGLGLRLIYFSYDVKMKEKGDIPEGYSVSREKKERFSLILESASTNQTSMYLCASSPTPGQGAFDTQYFGPGTRLTVL.

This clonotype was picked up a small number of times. The CDR3 coding sequence is TGTGCCAGCAGTCCCCGTCGACTAGCGGGGTACCAAGAGACCCAGTACTTC. Protein: CASSPRRLAGYQETQYF. The rearrangement uses TRBV28 and TRBJ2-5, with 11 bases fitting TRBD2. The CDR3 is 17 amino acids. V lost 5 bases, J lost 0 bases, and 8 bases stayed unmatched. Germline values: CDR1 MDHEN, CDR2 SYDVKM.

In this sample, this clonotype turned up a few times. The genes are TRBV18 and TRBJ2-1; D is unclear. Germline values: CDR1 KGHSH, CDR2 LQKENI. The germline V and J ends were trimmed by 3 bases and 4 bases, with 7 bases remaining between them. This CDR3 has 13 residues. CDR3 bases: TGTGCCAGCTCACCCCTCGATTACAATGAGCAGTTCTTC. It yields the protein CASSPLDYNEQFF.

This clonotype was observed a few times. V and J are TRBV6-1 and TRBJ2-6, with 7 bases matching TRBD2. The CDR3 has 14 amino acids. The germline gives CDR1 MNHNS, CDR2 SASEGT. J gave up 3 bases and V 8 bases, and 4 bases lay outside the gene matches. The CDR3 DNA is TGTGCCAGCTTGGCGGGAGTTGGGGCCAACGTCCTGACTTTC. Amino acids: CASLAGVGANVLTF.

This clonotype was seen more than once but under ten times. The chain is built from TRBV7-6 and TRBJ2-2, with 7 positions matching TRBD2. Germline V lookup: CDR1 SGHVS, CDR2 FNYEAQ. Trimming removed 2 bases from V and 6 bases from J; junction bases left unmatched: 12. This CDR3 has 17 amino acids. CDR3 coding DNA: TGTGCCAGCAGCTTAAACGGAGGAGCGGGACCAGCCGGGGAGCTGTTTTTT. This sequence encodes CASSLNGGAGPAGELFF.

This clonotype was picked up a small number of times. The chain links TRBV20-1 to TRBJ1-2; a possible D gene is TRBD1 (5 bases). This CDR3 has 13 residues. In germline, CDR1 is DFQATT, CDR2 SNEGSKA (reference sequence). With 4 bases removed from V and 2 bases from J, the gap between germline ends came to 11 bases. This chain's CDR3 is CSATGASNYGYTF. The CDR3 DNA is TGCAGTGCTACCGGGGCTTCCAACTATGGCTACACCTTC.

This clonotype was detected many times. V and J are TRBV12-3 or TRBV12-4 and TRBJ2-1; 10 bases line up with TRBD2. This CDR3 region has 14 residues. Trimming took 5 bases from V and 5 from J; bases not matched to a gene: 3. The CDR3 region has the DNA TGTGCCAGCAGTAGGACTAGCGGAGACAATGAGCAGTTCTTC. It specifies CASSRTSGDNEQFF.

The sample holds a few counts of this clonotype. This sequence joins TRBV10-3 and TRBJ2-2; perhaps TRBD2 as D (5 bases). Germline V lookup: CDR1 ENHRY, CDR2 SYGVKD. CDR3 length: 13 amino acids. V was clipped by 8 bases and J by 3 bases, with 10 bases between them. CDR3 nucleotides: TGTGCCATCCTGAAGAGGGACACCGGGGAGCTGTTTTTT. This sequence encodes CAILKRDTGELFF.

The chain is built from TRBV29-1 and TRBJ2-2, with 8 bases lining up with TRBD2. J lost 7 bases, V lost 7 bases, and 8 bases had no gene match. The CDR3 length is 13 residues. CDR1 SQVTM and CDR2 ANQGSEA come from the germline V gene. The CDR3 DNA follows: TGCAGCGCGAGACTAGCGAGAGGCGGGGAGCTGTTTTTT. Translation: CSARLARGGELFF.

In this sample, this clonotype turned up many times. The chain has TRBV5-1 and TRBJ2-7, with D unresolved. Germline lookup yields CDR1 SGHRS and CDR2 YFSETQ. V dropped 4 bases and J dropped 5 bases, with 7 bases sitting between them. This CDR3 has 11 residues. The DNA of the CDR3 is TGCGCCAGCAGCCAAGAAGACGAGCAGTACTTC. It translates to CASSQEDEQYF.

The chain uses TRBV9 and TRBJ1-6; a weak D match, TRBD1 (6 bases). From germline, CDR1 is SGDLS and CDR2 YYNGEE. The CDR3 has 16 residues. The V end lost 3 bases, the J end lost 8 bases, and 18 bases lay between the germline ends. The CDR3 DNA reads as TGTGCCAGCAGCGGAATACCGGGACACAGGGATTCACCCCTCCACTTT. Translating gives CASSGIPGHRDSPLHF.

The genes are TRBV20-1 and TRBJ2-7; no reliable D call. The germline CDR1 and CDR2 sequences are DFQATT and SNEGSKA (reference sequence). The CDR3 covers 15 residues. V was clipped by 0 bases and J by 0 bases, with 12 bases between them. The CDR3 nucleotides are TGCAGTGCTAGAGATGTACAGACAAGCTCCTACGAGCAGTACTTC. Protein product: CSARDVQTSSYEQYF.

CDR3 amino acids: CASSLLSRAETQYF. The CDR3 DNA sequence: TGTGCCAGCAGCTTATTAAGTAGAGCAGAGACCCAGTACTTC. The chain uses TRBV7-2 and TRBJ2-5, with D hard to call. There are 14 residues in the CDR3. The V end was cut by 2 bases, the J end by 4 bases, with 11 bases between. Germline lookup yields CDR1 SGHTA and CDR2 FQGNSA.

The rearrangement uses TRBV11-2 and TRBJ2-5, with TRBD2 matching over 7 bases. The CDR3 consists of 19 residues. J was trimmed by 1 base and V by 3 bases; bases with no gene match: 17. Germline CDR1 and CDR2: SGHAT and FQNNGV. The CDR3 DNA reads TGTGCCAGCAGCTTTTTTCGGGGGGTAGGCCAGGGACCCCAAGAGACCCAGTACTTC. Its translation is CASSFFRGVGQGPQETQYF.

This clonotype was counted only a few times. DNA for the CDR3: TGTGCCAGCAGTTACCTGCAGTACTCTGGGGCCAACGTCCTGACTTTC. Its translation: CASSYLQYSGANVLTF. The genes are TRBV6-2 or TRBV6-3 and TRBJ2-6; D remains ambiguous. This CDR3 is built from 16 residues. The germline CDR1 and CDR2 sequences are MNHEY and SVGEGT. V lost 2 bases to trimming and J lost 0 bases, with 8 bases between them.

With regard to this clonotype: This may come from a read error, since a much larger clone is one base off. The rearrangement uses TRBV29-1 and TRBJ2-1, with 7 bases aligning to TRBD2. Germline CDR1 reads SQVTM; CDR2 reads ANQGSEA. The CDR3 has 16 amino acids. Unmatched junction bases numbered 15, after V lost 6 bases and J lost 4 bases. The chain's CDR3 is CSVSGLPGGRYNEQFF. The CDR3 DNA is TGCAGCGTCTCGGGACTACCGGGGGGAAGGTACAATGAGCAGTTCTTC.

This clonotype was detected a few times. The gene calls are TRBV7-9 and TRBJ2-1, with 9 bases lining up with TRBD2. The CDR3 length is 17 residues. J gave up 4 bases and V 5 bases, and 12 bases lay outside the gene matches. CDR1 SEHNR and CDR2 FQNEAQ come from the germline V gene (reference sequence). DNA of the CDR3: TGTGCCAGCAGCAGAGGTATAACTAGCGGGCTTTACAATGAGCAGTTCTTC. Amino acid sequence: CASSRGITSGLYNEQFF.

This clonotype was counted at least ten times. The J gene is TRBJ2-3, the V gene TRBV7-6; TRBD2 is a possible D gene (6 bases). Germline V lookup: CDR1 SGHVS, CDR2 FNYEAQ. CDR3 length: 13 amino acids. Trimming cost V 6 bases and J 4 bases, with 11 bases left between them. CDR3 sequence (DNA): TGTGCCAGCAGGGAGGGTGGATCAGATACGCAGTATTTT. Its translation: CASREGGSDTQYF.